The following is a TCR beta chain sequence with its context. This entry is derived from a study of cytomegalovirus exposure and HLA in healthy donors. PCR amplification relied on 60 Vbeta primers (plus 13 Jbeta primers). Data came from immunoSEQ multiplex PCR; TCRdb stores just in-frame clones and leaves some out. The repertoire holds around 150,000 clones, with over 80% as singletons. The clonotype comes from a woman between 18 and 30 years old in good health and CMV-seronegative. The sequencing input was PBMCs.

The CDR3 bases are TGCGCCAGTCTAGCGGGTACATCCGGGGAGCTGTTTTTT. Translation: CASLAGTSGELFF. This rearrangement joins TRBV5-1 to TRBJ2-2; 8 bases align to TRBD2. The CDR3 runs 13 residues. With V trimmed by 8 bases and J by 6 bases, 6 bases remained unmatched. Germline CDR1 reads SGHRS; CDR2 reads YFSETQ.